This T cell receptor (beta chain) was profiled in a study of OX40 agonist ivuxolimab in advanced cancers. Study context: At doses from 0.01 to 10 mg/kg, patients were given intravenous ivuxolimab every 2 weeks. Patients were roughly 83% male with ages roughly 20 to 90, mean approximately 55.

Details on this clone: Antigen specificity is unknown.

Findings of the study overall: Clonal expansion was among the lowest in partial responders at 0.1-3.0 mg/kg, especially CD8+.

Repertoires were generated with immunoSEQ multiplex PCR, while TCRdb's copy carries only in-frame clones and drops some. In the table there are roughly 3,500 clones, roughly 70% of which are singletons. V lost 0 bases to trimming and J lost 1 base, with 9 bases between them. The CDR3 is 14 amino acids. Germline V gene data show CDR1 as GTSNPN and CDR2 as SVGIG (reference sequence). The TCR sequence derives from an adult with an advanced solid tumor such as melanoma, head and neck, liver or kidney cancer. Sequenced material: CD4+ or CD8+ T cells sorted from blood, taken in a trial of the OX40 agonist ivuxolimab. The chain employs TRBV30 and TRBJ1-1; D not resolved. CDR3 sequence (DNA): TGTGCCTGGAGTGTAGGACTCCAGAACACTGAAGCTTTCTTT. It encodes CAWSVGLQNTEAFF. The entire variable domain, with the rest obtained from reference TRBV30 and TRBJ1-1, is as follows: SQTIHQWPATLVQPVGSPLSLECTVEGTSNPNLYWYRQAAGRGLQLLFYSVGIGQISSEVPQNLSASRPQDRQFILSSKKLLLSDSGFYLCAWSVGLQNTEAFFGQGTRLTVV.